The T cell receptor beta chain under discussion was sequenced for a study of control samples from healthy donors and cancer patients. The table came from immunoSEQ multiplex PCR; TCRdb's copy has only in-frame clones and leaves some out. This table has 50,000 or so clones, 85% to 95% appearing once. The count of this clone is one. Germline assignment: CDR1 SGHVS and CDR2 FNYEAQ. The CDR3 spans 15 residues. V dropped 1 base and J dropped 7 bases, with 17 bases sitting between them. This chain uses TRBV7-6 with TRBJ2-7, with D perhaps matching TRBD2 (6 bases). The sequencing input was blood. This sequence was found in a man aged 25-45 years in good health. The CDR3 spells CASSLEGFGAGEQYF. In nucleotides, the CDR3 is TGTGCCAGCAGCTTAGAAGGGTTCGGGGCGGGGGAGCAGTACTTC. The variable domain in full, with the rest retrieved from reference TRBV7-6 and TRBJ2-7, is GAGVSQSPRYKVTKRGQDVALRCDPISGHVSLYWYRQALGQGPEFLTYFNYEAQQDKSGLPNDRFSAERPEGSISTLTIQRTEQRDSAMYRCASSLEGFGAGEQYFGPGTRLTVT.